A selection of T cell receptor beta chains follows, all from one sample in a study of shared clonotypes between healthy human individuals. Libraries were prepared by immunoSEQ multiplex PCR; TCRdb keeps only in-frame clonotypes and omits some of them. This sample has a few million clones; roughly 92% occur once, and the top ten carry roughly 0.34%. The specimen was naive CD4+ T cells from PBMCs. The receptors were sampled from a young man in good health. Some clones in this sample may be carry-over from other donors' samples. Each CDR3 is given with its conserved first and last residue. The D gene is left open where the match is weak. The size entry is marked missing in some rows and otherwise reads once, few, many or a size class.

D	V	J	size	CDR3	DNA
.	TRBV2	TRBJ2-5	.	CASTEGTQYF	TGTGCCAGTACCGAAGGGACCCAGTACTTC
.	TRBV9	TRBJ2-3	once	CASSDKKQQGAFDTQYF	TGTGCCAGCAGCGATAAGAAGCAGCAGGGAGCGTTTGATACGCAGTATTTT
.	TRBV4-1	TRBJ2-3	once	CASSQGASEDADTQYF	TGCGCCAGCAGCCAAGGGGCTAGCGAGGACGCAGATACGCAGTATTTT
.	TRBV2	TRBJ1-1	.	CASIQGETEAFF	TGTGCCAGCATACAGGGCGAAACTGAAGCTTTCTTT
TRBD2	TRBV29-1	TRBJ2-3	.	CSLRGSLADTDTQYF	TGCAGCCTCCGGGGTAGCCTAGCGGACACAGATACGCAGTATTTT
TRBD2	TRBV7-8	TRBJ2-7	once	CASSQGPGGVYEQYF	TGTGCCAGCAGCCAGGGTCCGGGAGGAGTCTACGAGCAGTACTTC
TRBD1	TRBV9	TRBJ1-3	.	CASSQQGSAGNTIYF	TGTGCCAGCAGCCAACAGGGGAGCGCTGGAAACACCATATATTTT
.	TRBV28	TRBJ2-2	.	CASRNGNTGELFF	TGTGCCAGCAGGAACGGGAACACCGGGGAGCTGTTTTTT
TRBD2	TRBV18	TRBJ2-7	.	CASSPLGLAVPYEQYF	TGTGCCAGCTCACCCTTGGGACTAGCGGTCCCCTACGAGCAGTACTTC
.	TRBV28	TRBJ1-2	.	CASSWGPRRGYTF	TGTGCCAGCAGTTGGGGGCCGCGTCGTGGCTACACCTTC
.	TRBV11-2	TRBJ1-1	.	CASSYLRGGNTEAFF	TGTGCCAGCAGCTACCTAAGGGGGGGAAACACTGAAGCTTTCTTT
.	TRBV20-1	TRBJ1-4	.	CSAQKREKLFF	TGCAGTGCCCAAAAACGGGAAAAACTGTTTTTT
TRBD2	TRBV28	TRBJ2-1	.	CASSLLSSGTYNEQFF	TGTGCCAGCAGTTTATTGTCTAGCGGGACCTACAATGAGCAGTTCTTC
.	TRBV9	TRBJ2-2	.	CASSVAGGSGELFF	TGTGCCAGCAGCGTAGCTGGTGGGAGTGGGGAGCTGTTTTTT
TRBD2	TRBV27	TRBJ2-7	few	CASSPRLAGLYEQYF	TGTGCCAGCAGTCCGCGACTAGCGGGACTGTACGAGCAGTACTTC
TRBD1	TRBV10-3	TRBJ2-2	.	CAAGGQGNTGELFF	TGTGCCGCCGGAGGACAGGGGAACACCGGGGAGCTGTTTTTT
TRBD1	TRBV4-3	TRBJ2-3	.	CASSQLTGTGVSTDTQYF	TGCGCCAGCAGCCAACTAACGGGGACAGGGGTTAGCACAGATACGCAGTATTTT
TRBD1	TRBV4-1	TRBJ1-4	.	CASSPRGGNEKLFF	TGCGCCAGCAGCCCCAGGGGGGGTAATGAAAAACTGTTTTTT
TRBD1	TRBV5-1	TRBJ2-4	once	CASSFRQGTIAKNIQYF	TGCGCCAGCAGCTTTCGACAGGGCACTATAGCCAAAAACATTCAGTACTTC
TRBD1	TRBV11-2	TRBJ1-1	.	CASSLGARGGTEAFF	TGTGCCAGCAGCTTAGGTGCCAGGGGGGGGACTGAAGCTTTCTTT
TRBD1	TRBV10-3	TRBJ1-4	once	CAISDTYTGGIEKLFF	TGTGCCATCAGTGACACCTACACAGGGGGCATCGAAAAACTGTTTTTT
TRBD1	TRBV9	TRBJ1-3	.	CASSVSGTGSGNTIYF	TGTGCCAGCAGCGTTTCCGGGACAGGGTCTGGAAACACCATATATTTT
.	TRBV19	TRBJ2-6	.	CASSIPQGVGAGANVLTF	TGTGCCAGTAGTATCCCCCAGGGTGTGGGTGCTGGGGCCAACGTCCTGACTTTC
TRBD1	TRBV28	TRBJ1-4	.	CASTAEGTAFF	TGTGCCAGCACCGCGGAAGGGACAGCGTTTTTT
TRBD1	TRBV5-1	TRBJ1-2	.	CASSNDGQGGYGYTF	TGCGCCAGCAGCAACGACGGACAGGGCGGCTATGGCTACACCTTC
.	TRBV10-3	TRBJ2-4	.	CAISERAAVAKNIQYF	TGTGCCATCAGTGAAAGGGCAGCGGTAGCCAAAAACATTCAGTACTTC
.	TRBV6-5	TRBJ1-4	.	CASRDQRSNEKLFF	TGTGCCAGCAGGGATCAGAGGAGTAATGAAAAACTGTTTTTT
.	TRBV19	TRBJ1-5	.	CASSSTGSPNQPQHF	TGTGCCAGTAGTTCCACAGGGTCCCCCAATCAGCCCCAGCATTTT
.	TRBV5-1	TRBJ2-7	.	CASSPPGLESSYEQYF	TGCGCCAGCAGCCCCCCGGGGCTTGAATCGTCCTACGAGCAGTACTTC
TRBD1	TRBV7-9	TRBJ1-6	.	CASSYQGASDSPLHF	TGTGCCAGCAGCTACCAGGGGGCGAGTGATTCACCCCTCCACTTT
.	TRBV6-5	TRBJ2-1	.	CASSFQETIDEQFF	TGTGCCAGCAGTTTTCAAGAGACTATCGATGAGCAGTTCTTC